This T cell receptor (beta chain) stems from a study of identical twins. Findings of the study overall: Out-of-frame alpha sequences common to twins were enriched for low generation probability. Models came in too low on out-of-frame TCR alpha sharing in monozygotic twins.

Unique molecular identifiers were present on the cDNA, which also gained a universal primer site by template switching. TCRdb re-called the 5' RACE reads with MiXCR, one entry per CDR3 protein. The table shows some 1,700,000 distinct CDR3 sequences, with 25% to 35% occurring only once. As concerns this clonotype: Its target is not known.

This CDR3 is built from 13 residues. Trimming shortened V by 5 bases and J by 3 bases, and 13 bases separated the two germline ends. Per the germline V gene, CDR1 is DFQATT and CDR2 is SNEGSKA (reference sequence). Everyone who donated was a healthy Caucasian. The chain uses TRBV20-1 and TRBJ1-1, with D tentatively TRBD1 (5 bases). The sequencing input was cord blood. This receptor was taken from a newborn girl in good health. In DNA, the CDR3 is TGCAGTGCTCAAGGGGACGGCGACACTGAAGCTTTCTTT. It translates to CSAQGDGDTEAFF.